This T cell receptor beta chain was recovered during a study of CD8 T cells in Susac syndrome. Overall study: At blood draw, Susac syndrome patients were therapy-naive, on corticosteroids, or on intravenous immunoglobulin alone. Whole-study results and caveats: Susac-specific public clones numbered sixteen in total CD8+ repertoires (and about 5 in CD8+ TEMRA repertoires). Susac syndrome CD8+ repertoires were clonally expanded, most strongly in CD8+ TEMRA cells.

To note about this clonotype: No antigen is known for it.

The RNA, roughly 0.5 to 1 ug, was put through reverse transcription using random hexamers. Amplification of TCR beta CDR3 was carried out by immunoSEQ multiplex PCR, which covered 54 Vbeta and 13 Jbeta segments. TCRdb fed the immunoSEQ multiplex PCR reads into MiXCR, producing one record per CDR3 protein. The table lists about 120,000 distinct CDR3 sequences, 90% to 95% of them singletons. The CDR3 spans 12 residues. Germline V CDR1 and CDR2: SGDLS, YYNGEE. V dropped 5 bases and J dropped 7; count of bases not matched to a gene: 1. This clonotype was sampled from a human donor with Susac syndrome. The gene calls are TRBV9 and TRBJ1-1; 11 bases agree with TRBD1. Sequencing was done on a sample of CD8+ T cells from PBMCs. CDR3 amino acids: CASRGQGGEAFF. Written as DNA, the CDR3 is TGTGCCAGCAGGGGACAGGGGGGTGAAGCTTTCTTT.